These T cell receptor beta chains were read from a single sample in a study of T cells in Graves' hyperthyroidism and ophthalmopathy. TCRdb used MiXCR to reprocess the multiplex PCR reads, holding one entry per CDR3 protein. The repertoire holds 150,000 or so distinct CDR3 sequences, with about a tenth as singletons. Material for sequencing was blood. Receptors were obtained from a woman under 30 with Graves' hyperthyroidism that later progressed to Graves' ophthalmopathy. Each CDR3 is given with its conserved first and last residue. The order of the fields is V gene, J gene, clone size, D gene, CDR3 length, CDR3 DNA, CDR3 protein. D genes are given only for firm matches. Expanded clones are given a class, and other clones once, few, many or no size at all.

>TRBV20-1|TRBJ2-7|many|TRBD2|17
TGCAGTGCTAGAGCCCCGGGACTAGCGGGGGGACTATACGAGCAGTACTTC
CSARAPGLAGGLYEQYF
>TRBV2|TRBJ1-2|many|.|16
TGTGCCAGCAGTGAAAGTTCCGTGCGAGCTAACTATGGCTACACCTTC
CASSESSVRANYGYTF
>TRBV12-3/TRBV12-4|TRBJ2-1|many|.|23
TGTGCCAGCAGTCCCACCGGCTACCGTGTTTCGGGGTCGGCTCAGAGCTCCTACAATGAGCAGTTCTTC
CASSPTGYRVSGSAQSSYNEQFF
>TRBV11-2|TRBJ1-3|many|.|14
TGTGCCAGCGCGCCCTGGGGTTCTGGAAACACCATATATTTT
CASAPWGSGNTIYF
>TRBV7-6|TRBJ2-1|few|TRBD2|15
TGTGCCAGCAGCTCAAACGGGGGGATCCAAAATGAGCAGTTCTTC
CASSSNGGIQNEQFF
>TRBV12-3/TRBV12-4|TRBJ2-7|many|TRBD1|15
TGTGCCAGCAGTCGGGTACAGGGGAGTCGCTACGAGCAGTACTTC
CASSRVQGSRYEQYF
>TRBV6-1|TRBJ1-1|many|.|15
TGTGCCAGCAGGCCCCTCGACAGAAAAAACACTGAAGCTTTCTTT
CASRPLDRKNTEAFF
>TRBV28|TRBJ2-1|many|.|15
TGTGCCAGCAGTTTTAGTTATGGGGGAGTGGATGAGCAGTTCTTC
CASSFSYGGVDEQFF
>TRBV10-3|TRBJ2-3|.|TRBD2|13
TGTGCCATCAGTGGGGAGGGTGGAGATACGCAGTATTTT
CAISGEGGDTQYF
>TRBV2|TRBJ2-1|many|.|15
TGTGCCAGCGGGGAACAGCATTTGGGCTACCATGAGCAGTTCTTC
CASGEQHLGYHEQFF
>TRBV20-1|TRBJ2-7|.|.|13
TGCAGTGCTTCCTACGACAGTTCCTACGAGCAGTACTTC
CSASYDSSYEQYF
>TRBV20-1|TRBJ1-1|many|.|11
TGCAGTGCCTTCGAGAACACTGAAGCTTTCTTT
CSAFENTEAFF
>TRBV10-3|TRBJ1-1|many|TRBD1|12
TGTGCCTCCCGCTCACAGGGGAGTGAAGCTTTCTTT
CASRSQGSEAFF
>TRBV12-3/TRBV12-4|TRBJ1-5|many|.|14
TGTGCCAGCAGTTTAACAGGGACCGATCAGCCCCAGCATTTT
CASSLTGTDQPQHF
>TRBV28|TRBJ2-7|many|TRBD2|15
TGTGCCAGCGGCGGACTAGCGGGGAGCTCCTACGAGCAGTACTTC
CASGGLAGSSYEQYF
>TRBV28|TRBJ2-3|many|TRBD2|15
TGTGCCAGCAGACTAGCGGGGGGCACCACAGATACGCAGTATTTT
CASRLAGGTTDTQYF
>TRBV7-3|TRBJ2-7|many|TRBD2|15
TGTGCCAGCAGCCCGCCGCGAGGGAGGGACCACGAGCAGTACTTC
CASSPPRGRDHEQYF
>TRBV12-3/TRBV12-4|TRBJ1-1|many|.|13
TGTGCCAGCAGTATAGGCCTCAGGGATGAAGCTTTCTTT
CASSIGLRDEAFF
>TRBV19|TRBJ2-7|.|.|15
TGTGCCAGTAGTATAGAGGGCCACAGCAGCGACGAGCAGTACTTC
CASSIEGHSSDEQYF
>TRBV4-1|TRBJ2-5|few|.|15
TGCGCCAGCAGCCAAACTTCGACTACAGCGGAGACCCAGTACTTC
CASSQTSTTAETQYF
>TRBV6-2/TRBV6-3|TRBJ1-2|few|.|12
TGTGCCAGCAGTTCTCAGGGGTATGGCTACACCTTC
CASSSQGYGYTF
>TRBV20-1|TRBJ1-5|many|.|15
TGCAGTGCTGGAGGGGGGGGAGATAGCAATCAGCCCCAGCATTTT
CSAGGGGDSNQPQHF
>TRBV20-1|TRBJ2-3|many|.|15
TGCAGTGCACAGGGACAATCTTTTTGGGCAGATACGCAGTATTTT
CSAQGQSFWADTQYF
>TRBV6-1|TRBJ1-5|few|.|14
TGTGCCAGCACCCTGACGTGGGGCGAACAGCCCCAGCATTTT
CASTLTWGEQPQHF
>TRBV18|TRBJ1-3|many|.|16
TGTGCCAGCACCCCCGCGGGGAGATTCTCTGGAAACACCATATATTTT
CASTPAGRFSGNTIYF
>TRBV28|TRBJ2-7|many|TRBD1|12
TGTGCCAGCACCCGACAGGGGGTTGAGCAGTACTTC
CASTRQGVEQYF
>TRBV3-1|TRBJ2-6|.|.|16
TGTGCCAGCAGCCAAGATTACAGCTCTGGGGCCAACGTCCTGACTTTC
CASSQDYSSGANVLTF
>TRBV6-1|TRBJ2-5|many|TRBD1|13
TGTGCCAGTACAGGGGGCGCGGAAGAGACCCAGTACTTC
CASTGGAEETQYF
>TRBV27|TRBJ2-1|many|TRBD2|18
TGTGCCAGCAGTTTGTTGGCGGGAGGGCTTGGTTCCTACAATGAGCAGTTCTTC
CASSLLAGGLGSYNEQFF
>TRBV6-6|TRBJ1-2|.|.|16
TGTGCCAGCAGTTACTCGGGCACTCCATCAAACTATGGCTACACCTTC
CASSYSGTPSNYGYTF
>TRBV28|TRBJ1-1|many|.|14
TGTGCCAGCAGTTCCCACAACGCGAACACTGAAGCTTTCTTT
CASSSHNANTEAFF
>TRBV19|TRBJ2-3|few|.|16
TGTGCCAGTAGTATAGTTGTTGGCACCTCAACAGATACGCAGTATTTT
CASSIVVGTSTDTQYF
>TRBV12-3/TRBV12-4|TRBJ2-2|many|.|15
TGTGCCAGCAGTTTACCGGGGGCCCACACCGGGGAGCTGTTTTTT
CASSLPGAHTGELFF
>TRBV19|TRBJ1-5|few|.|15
TGTGCCAGTAGTAACGAAGACAGCACCAATCAGCCCCAGCATTTT
CASSNEDSTNQPQHF
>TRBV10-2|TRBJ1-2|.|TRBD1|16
TGCGCCAGCAGAGTTGAGGGGACAGGGGGCGACTATGGCTACACCTTC
CASRVEGTGGDYGYTF
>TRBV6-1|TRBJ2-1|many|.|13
TGTGCCAGCAGCCCTAGCTCCTACAATGAGCAGTTCTTC
CASSPSSYNEQFF
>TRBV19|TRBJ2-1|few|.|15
TGTGCCAGTAGTATTAGTAGCGGATTCTACAATGAGCAGTTCTTC
CASSISSGFYNEQFF
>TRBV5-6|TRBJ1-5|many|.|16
TGTGCCAGCAGCTCGTGGTACAGACCCTCCAATCAGCCCCAGCATTTT
CASSSWYRPSNQPQHF
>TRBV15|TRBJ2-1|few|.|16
TGTGCCACCAGGCCCACGGGGGAAATAAAGTACAATGAGCAGTTCTTC
CATRPTGEIKYNEQFF
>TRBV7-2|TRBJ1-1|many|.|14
TGTGCCAGCAGCACCCGACAGGCTCCCACTGAAGCTTTCTTT
CASSTRQAPTEAFF
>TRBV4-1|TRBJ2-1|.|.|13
TGCGCCAGCAGCCAGCAGACCCGCTCTGAGCAGTTCTTC
CASSQQTRSEQFF
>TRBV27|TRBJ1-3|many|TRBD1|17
TGTGCCAGCAGTCCATATCTGGGACAGGGGATTGGAAACACCATATATTTT
CASSPYLGQGIGNTIYF
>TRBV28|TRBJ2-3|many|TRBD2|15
TGTGCCAGCAGTACTAGCGGGGGGGTCACAGATACGCAGTATTTT
CASSTSGGVTDTQYF
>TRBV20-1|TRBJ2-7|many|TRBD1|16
TGCAGTGCTAGAGTCCGCCGGGACAGGGTAAATAGCGAGCAGTACTTC
CSARVRRDRVNSEQYF
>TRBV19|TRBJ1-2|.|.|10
TGTGCCACTCTTGAGGGGGGCTACACCTTC
CATLEGGYTF
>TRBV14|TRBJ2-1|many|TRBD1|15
TGTGCCAGCAGCTCTATGACAGGGGCCTACAATGAGCAGTTCTTC
CASSSMTGAYNEQFF
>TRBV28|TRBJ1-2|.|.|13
TGTGCCAGCAGCCACGACACCAACGATGGCTACACCTTC
CASSHDTNDGYTF
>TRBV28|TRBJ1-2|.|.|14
TGTGCCAGCAGTTTGGTCCGGGACGTCGGGGGCTACACCTTC
CASSLVRDVGGYTF
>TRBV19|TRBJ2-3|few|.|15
TGTGCCAGTAGTATAGTTCACCTAGGGGCAGATACGCAGTATTTT
CASSIVHLGADTQYF
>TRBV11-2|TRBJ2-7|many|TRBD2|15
TGTGCCAGCAGCTTAGTAAAGCGGGAGAACGTCGAGCAGTACTTC
CASSLVKRENVEQYF
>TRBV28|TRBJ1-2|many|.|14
TGTGCCAGCAGTCCACCCCCCGGGAGTAACGGCTACACCTTC
CASSPPPGSNGYTF
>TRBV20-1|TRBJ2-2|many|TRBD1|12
TGCAGTGCTAACAGGGGTCACGGGGAGCTGTTTTTT
CSANRGHGELFF
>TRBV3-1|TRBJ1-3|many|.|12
TGTGCCAGCAGCCAAGAAGGAAACACCATATATTTT
CASSQEGNTIYF
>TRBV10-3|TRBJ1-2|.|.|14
TGTGCCATCAGTGAGTCGTTGATGGGGGGTGGCTACACCTTC
CAISESLMGGGYTF
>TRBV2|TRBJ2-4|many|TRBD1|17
TGTGCCAGCAGTGAAGAGGGACAGGATCTAGCCAAAAACATTCAGTACTTC
CASSEEGQDLAKNIQYF
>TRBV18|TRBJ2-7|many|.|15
TGTGCCAGCTCACCAGCCTACGGACAGCCCTACGAGCAGTACTTC
CASSPAYGQPYEQYF
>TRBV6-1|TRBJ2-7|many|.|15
TGTGCCAGCAGTGATCTAGGGGACGGAACCTACGAGCAGTACTTC
CASSDLGDGTYEQYF